This T cell receptor (beta chain) was sequenced in a study of T-cell reconstitution after alpha-beta-depleted transplantation in children. Study-level results: Surviving thymic progenitors and recipient T cells were the source of high TCRbeta diversity at day 60 in some patients.

Unique molecular identifiers were used to barcode this TCRbeta library. In TCRdb, the PCR reads were re-called with MiXCR into one record per CDR3 protein. The repertoire includes about 510,000 distinct CDR3 sequences, 11% of them detected once, and around 13% sits in the top ten. The germline gives CDR1 MDHEN, CDR2 SYDVKM. The CDR3 has 14 residues. The ends were cut back, 7 bases at V and 9 bases at J, with 21 bases in the middle. This clonotype was detected a few times. Its antigen remains unidentified. This chain uses TRBV28 with TRBJ1-2, with D maybe TRBD1 (6 bases). The receptor comes from a female patient aged 2 to 10 who had a stem cell transplant for aplastic anemia, so the T cells may come from the graft donor. The sample consisted of PBMCs, mostly from graft donor cells, taken 180 days after TCRalphabeta/CD19-depleted stem cell transplant. CDR3 in DNA: TGTGCCAGCATTAATAGGGGGTCATCTCAACGCTACACCTTC. Its protein is CASINRGSSQRYTF.